What follows are 20 T cell receptor beta chains derived from one specimen sequenced in a study of blood T cell repertoires in COVID-19. Sequencing was performed with immunoSEQ multiplex PCR; in TCRdb, only in-frame clones are kept and a portion is missing. The sample contains some 150,000 clones, roughly 84% of which appear only once. Specimen: peripheral blood. The receptors originated from a woman in her sixties or seventies with acute or convalescent COVID-19.

This chain links TRBV6-1 with TRBJ1-5; TRBD1 aligns across 10 bases. There are 17 residues in the CDR3. Trimming removed 4 bases from V and 2 bases from J; junction bases left unmatched: 8. Germline loops: CDR1 MNHNS, CDR2 SASEGT. The CDR3 is CASSVRDRGSGNQPQHF. In DNA, the CDR3 is TGTGCCAGCAGTGTCCGGGACAGGGGAAGTGGCAATCAGCCCCAGCATTTT.

This sequence joins TRBV12-3 or TRBV12-4 and TRBJ1-4; TRBD1 aligns across 7 bases. This CDR3 has 13 residues. J gave up 6 bases and V 8 bases, and 6 bases lay outside the gene matches. Here the CDR3 reads CASAGGRDEKLFF. CDR3 sequence (DNA): TGTGCCAGCGCAGGGGGGCGGGATGAAAAACTGTTTTTT.

The chain combines TRBV15 with TRBJ2-1; D is unclear. The ends were cut back, 5 bases at V and 4 bases at J, with 3 bases in the middle. This CDR3 spans 11 amino acids. Per the germline V gene, CDR1 is LNHNV and CDR2 is YYDKDF (reference sequence). The CDR3 bases are TGTGCCACCAGCTTATACAATGAGCAGTTCTTC. Translating gives CATSLYNEQFF. Using reference TRBV15 and TRBJ2-1 for the parts outside the CDR3, the full variable domain is DAMVIQNPRYQVTQFGKPVTLSCSQTLNHNVMYWYQQKSSQAPKLLFHYYDKDFNNEADTPDNFQSRRPNTSFCFLDIRSPGLGDTAMYLCATSLYNEQFFGPGTRLTVL.

This chain uses TRBV18 with TRBJ2-5, with a tentative D call TRBD1 (6 bases). With 3 bases removed from V and 5 bases from J, the gap between germline ends came to 10 bases. Germline V gene data show CDR1 as KGHSH and CDR2 as LQKENI. This CDR3 has 13 amino acids. The CDR3 DNA reads as TGTGCCAGCTCACCGAACCAGGGGGAGACCCAGTACTTC. It specifies CASSPNQGETQYF.

V and J are TRBV12-3 or TRBV12-4 and TRBJ1-3, with D maybe TRBD1 (5 bases). V lost 4 bases, J lost 10 bases, and 14 bases lay in between. The CDR3 extends over 13 amino acids. In DNA form, the CDR3 reads TGTGCCAGCAGTTCCTCAGGGCAGCTAACCATATATTTT. Translating it yields CASSSSGQLTIYF.

The chain employs TRBV7-2 and TRBJ2-5, with D possibly matching TRBD2 (5 bases). Between the trimmed V and J ends, which lost 8 bases and 4 bases, there was a span of 14 bases. The germline V gene has CDR1 SGHTA and CDR2 FQGNSA. The CDR3 contains 13 residues. The CDR3 loop reads CASSEELRETQYF. CDR3 DNA sequence: TGTGCCAGCTCGGAGGAGTTGAGAGAGACCCAGTACTTC.

The chain couples TRBV4-3 to TRBJ2-2, with 12 nucleotides matching TRBD1. The J segment lost 5 bases and the V segment lost 3 bases, leaving 13 bases of the junction unmatched. This CDR3 has 19 amino acids. The germline gives CDR1 LGHNA, CDR2 YSLEER. In DNA, the CDR3 is TGCGCCAGCAGCCAGGCGACCGGGACAGGGGGCGGAGGGACCGGGGAGCTGTTTTTT. Protein sequence: CASSQATGTGGGGTGELFF.

The CDR3 sequence is CASSHLRRTANNEQFF. CDR3 nucleotide sequence: TGCGCCAGCAGCCATTTACGCCGGACAGCAAACAATGAGCAGTTCTTC. The J gene is TRBJ2-1, the V gene TRBV4-3; a possible D gene is TRBD1 (6 bases). Germline CDR1 is LGHNA and CDR2 is YSLEER. The germline V and J ends were trimmed by 3 bases and 5 bases, with 17 bases remaining between them. The CDR3 consists of 16 residues.

CDR3 sequence (DNA): TGTGCCAGCAGCTTAGGGACAGGACCCTACGAGCAGTACTTC. Translation: CASSLGTGPYEQYF. V gene TRBV7-9 combines with J gene TRBJ2-7; the match to TRBD1 covers 7 bases. CDR1 and CDR2 (germline): SEHNR, FQNEAQ (reference sequence). The trim removed 1 base at V and 2 bases at J, leaving 2 bases unmatched. The CDR3 length is 14 residues. Full variable domain (remainder filled in from reference TRBV7-9 and TRBJ2-7): DTGVSQNPRHKITKRGQNVTFRCDPISEHNRLYWYRQTLGQGPEFLTYFQNEAQLEKSRLLSDRFSAERPKGSFSTLEIQRTEQGDSAMYLCASSLGTGPYEQYFGPGTRLTVT.

This chain joins TRBV29-1 and TRBJ2-2, with 10 bases aligning to TRBD2. CDR3 size: 17 residues. Germline CDR1 reads SQVTM; CDR2 reads ANQGSEA. V was clipped by 4 bases and J by 2 bases; unmatched bases: 10. CDR3 DNA sequence: TGCAGCGTTGGCCAAATCAGCGGGGGGGGCAACACCGGGGAGCTGTTTTTT. The encoded protein is CSVGQISGGGNTGELFF.

This clone was seen a few times. The genes are TRBV7-9 and TRBJ1-2; no firm D call. The CDR3 has 13 residues. Germline V gene lookup returns CDR1 SEHNR and CDR2 FQNEAQ (reference sequence). Trimming stripped 3 bases from V and 0 bases from J, with 5 bases between. In DNA form, the CDR3 reads TGTGCCAGCAGCTTGGGAGCTAACTATGGCTACACCTTC. Translation: CASSLGANYGYTF.

V is TRBV5-1 and J is TRBJ2-2, with 9 bases matching TRBD1. Trimming cost V 6 bases and J 0 bases; bases outside gene matches: 6. The germline V gene has CDR1 SGHRS and CDR2 YFSETQ. There are 16 residues in the CDR3. CDR3 protein: CASNTGQGSNTGELFF. The DNA of the CDR3 is TGCGCCAGCAATACGGGACAGGGATCGAACACCGGGGAGCTGTTTTTT. The full variable domain, rest sourced from reference TRBV5-1 and TRBJ2-2, is KAGVTQTPRYLIKTRGQQVTLSCSPISGHRSVSWYQQTPGQGLQFLFEYFSETQRNKGNFPGRFSGRQFSNSRSEMNVSTLELGDSALYLCASNTGQGSNTGELFFGEGSRLTVL.

The chain employs TRBV6-5 and TRBJ2-7, with 9 bases that match TRBD1. The J segment lost 5 bases and the V segment lost 4 bases, leaving 9 bases of the junction unmatched. The CDR3 spans 15 residues. CDR1 and CDR2 (germline): MNHEY, SVGAGI. Here the CDR3 reads CASSSMGQGLHEQYF. The CDR3 bases are TGTGCCAGCAGTTCGATGGGACAGGGTCTGCACGAGCAGTACTTC.

V gene TRBV7-8 combines with J gene TRBJ1-1; D ambiguous. V was trimmed by 4 bases and J by 3 bases, leaving 15 bases between them. The CDR3 loop spans 15 amino acids. Germline V gene lookup returns CDR1 SGHVS and CDR2 FQNEAQ. CDR3 bases: TGTGCCAGCAGCTCCACCACCCCCCGGGACACTGAAGCTTTCTTT. Translating it yields CASSSTTPRDTEAFF.

The sample holds a few counts of this clone. The chain recombines TRBV12-3 or TRBV12-4 with TRBJ1-2; D unclear. CDR3 length equals 13 residues. Trimming removed 5 bases at V and 1 base at J, with 8 bases between. The DNA for the CDR3 is TGTGCCAGCAGTCCAACCGGTAACTATGGCTACACCTTC. This gives the protein CASSPTGNYGYTF.

This clone has just one count. The V call is TRBV5-1, the J call TRBJ2-5; 11 bases agree with TRBD2. The germline V gene encodes CDR1 SGHRS and CDR2 YFSETQ. V gave up 0 bases and J gave up 5 bases; unmatched junction bases: 3. The CDR3 covers 15 residues. CDR3 coding DNA: TGCGCCAGCAGCTTGGTAGCGGGGGGGCACGAGACCCAGTACTTC. Translation: CASSLVAGGHETQYF.

The rearrangement uses TRBV6-5 and TRBJ2-1, with 15 nucleotides matching TRBD2. Germline-derived CDR1 and CDR2 are MNHEY and SVGAGI. The V gene end was trimmed by 7 bases and the J gene end by 7 bases; junction bases not matched to a gene: 5. The CDR3 spans 15 residues. CDR3 sequence: CASIWTSGGANEQFF. CDR3 coding DNA: TGTGCCAGCATCTGGACTAGCGGGGGGGCTAATGAGCAGTTCTTC.

V and J are TRBV11-2 and TRBJ1-1, with TRBD1 identical over 11 bases. The CDR3 loop spans 16 amino acids. Germline lookup yields CDR1 SGHAT and CDR2 FQNNGV. The ends lost 3 bases at V and 2 bases at J; junction bases unmatched: 5. CDR3 DNA sequence: TGTGCCAGCAGCTTGAAAAGGACAGGGGGCAACACTGAAGCTTTCTTT. Translated: CASSLKRTGGNTEAFF.

The chain links TRBV7-2 to TRBJ2-7; D unresolved. V gave up 5 bases and J gave up 3 bases, with 14 bases separating them. Germline lookup yields CDR1 SGHTA and CDR2 FQGNSA. The CDR3 consists of 14 residues. The CDR3 DNA is TGTGCCAGCAGCCAAATGACTTATAACTACGAGCAGTACTTC. It is translated as CASSQMTYNYEQYF.

This clone was seen more than once but under ten times. The V gene is TRBV29-1, the J gene TRBJ1-4, with TRBD1 matching over 11 bases. Germline assignment: CDR1 SQVTM and CDR2 ANQGSEA. With V trimmed by 7 bases and J by 5 bases, 3 bases remained unmatched. This CDR3 region has 13 residues. The CDR3 region is CSAGDRGNEKLFF. The CDR3 DNA follows: TGCAGCGCCGGGGACAGGGGGAATGAAAAACTGTTTTTT.